The sequence of this T cell receptor beta chain was determined in a study of shared clonotypes between healthy human individuals. Produced via immunoSEQ multiplex PCR; TCRdb's table is partial and in-frame only. The sample lists hundreds of thousands of clones, 70% to 80% occurring once. This CDR3 is built from 13 residues. CDR1 and CDR2 (germline): WNHNN, SYGVQD (reference sequence). Trimming pared 8 bases from V and 4 bases from J, leaving 15 bases between. This TCR was recovered from a woman between 40 and 55 years old in good health. Some clones in this sample may be carry-over from other donors' samples. V is TRBV10-1 and J is TRBJ2-7; D possibly corresponds to TRBD2 (6 bases). Sequencing was performed on PBMCs. The CDR3 coding sequence is TGCGCCAGCCAAGACGTCGGGGGATACGAGCAGTACTTC. It specifies CASQDVGGYEQYF.